These 6 T cell receptor beta chains originate from one sample sequenced in a study of T cells after yellow fever vaccination. TCRdb itself ran the 5' RACE reads through MiXCR, one entry per CDR3 protein. Of some 110,000 distinct CDR3 sequences listed, 5.5% to 8% were seen once; the top ten hold roughly 2.5%. Sample: CD4+ T cells sorted from PBMCs, taken approximately 47 days after the first yellow fever vaccination. The receptors were sampled from a man between 18 and 35 years old who received the YFV17D yellow fever vaccine.

Note on this clonotype: Given a much more abundant clone one base away, this may be a read error. This chain links TRBV12-3 or TRBV12-4 with TRBJ2-7; 7 positions match TRBD1. With V trimmed by 6 bases and J by 1 base, 3 bases remained unmatched. The CDR3 has 13 residues. DNA for the CDR3: TGTGCCAGCAGACAGACAGGGTCCTACGAGCAGTACTTC. Protein sequence: CASRQTGSYEQYF.

This clonotype showed up many times. The chain is built from TRBV12-3 or TRBV12-4 and TRBJ2-7; no reliable D call. The CDR3 consists of 14 residues. Deletions cut 1 base from V and 2 bases from J, with 9 bases between. This CDR3 is CASSLEGSPYEQYF. Here the CDR3 DNA reads TGTGCCAGCAGTTTAGAGGGTTCCCCCTACGAGCAGTACTTC.

In its sample, this clonotype was seen many times. The chain carries TRBV7-3 and TRBJ2-1, with 8 bases aligning to TRBD2. CDR1 is SGHTA, CDR2 FQGTGA, per germline. The CDR3 totals 15 residues. After removal of 4 bases from V and 8 bases from J, the junction contained 10 bases not matched to a gene. CDR3 residues: CASSSNRGGRHEQFF. The DNA of the CDR3 is TGTGCCAGCAGCTCGAATCGGGGGGGCCGCCATGAGCAGTTCTTC.

This clonotype showed up many times. The chain recombines TRBV12-3 or TRBV12-4 with TRBJ2-2; D is undetermined. The V and J ends lost 3 bases and 1 base respectively, with 6 bases between them. There are 14 residues in the CDR3. CDR3 residues: CASSFSLNTGELFF. The DNA for the CDR3 is TGTGCCAGCAGTTTTTCGTTGAACACCGGGGAGCTGTTTTTT.

This clonotype has a count of ten or more. This chain joins TRBV5-6 and TRBJ2-2; no definite D call. V was pared by 0 bases and J by 5 bases, with 8 bases between. CDR1 is SGHDT and CDR2 is YYEEEE in the germline V gene. The CDR3 runs 14 residues. In nucleotides, the CDR3 is TGTGCCAGCAGCTTGGCCGCGAGAACCGGGGAGCTGTTTTTT. It yields the protein CASSLAARTGELFF.

This clonotype was seen ten or more times. The chain recombines TRBV3-1 with TRBJ1-6; D possibly corresponds to TRBD1 (6 bases). V shed 1 base and J shed 8 bases, with 12 bases lying between them. Germline CDR1 and CDR2: LGHDT and YNNKEL (reference sequence). CDR3 length equals 15 residues. The DNA of the CDR3 is TGTGCCAGCAGCCAAGGTCAGGGGTTTGATTCACCCCTCCACTTT. It yields the protein CASSQGQGFDSPLHF.